These T cell receptor beta chains were read from a single sample in a study of shared clonotypes between healthy human individuals. Data came from immunoSEQ multiplex PCR; TCRdb stores just in-frame clones and leaves some out. The sample lists around 1.9 million clones, 90% to 95% occurring once. Specimen: naive CD8+ T cells from PBMCs. The receptors come from a man aged 18-30 years in good health. Some clones in this sample may be carry-over from other donors' samples. The CDR3 runs from the conserved cysteine through the conserved F or W. Each record gives: J gene, V gene, clone size, D gene, CDR3 length, CDR3 protein, CDR3 DNA. A D gene is named only where the DNA matches it firmly. Rows give clone size only sometimes, using once, few, many, or a class for an expanded clone.

j_call: TRBJ2-1
v_call: TRBV27
clone_size: -
d_call: TRBD2
cdr3_length: 17
cdr3_aa: CASATSGRGSSYNEQFF
cdr3_nt: TGTGCCAGCGCGACTAGCGGGAGGGGGAGCTCCTACAATGAGCAGTTCTTC

j_call: TRBJ2-1
v_call: TRBV27
clone_size: -
d_call: TRBD2
cdr3_length: 16
cdr3_aa: CASSPGTSGRVNEQFF
cdr3_nt: TGTGCCAGCAGTCCAGGGACTAGCGGGAGAGTGAATGAGCAGTTCTTC

j_call: TRBJ1-2
v_call: TRBV7-8
clone_size: -
d_call: TRBD1
cdr3_length: 17
cdr3_aa: CASSTEDRGPYFYGYTF
cdr3_nt: TGTGCCAGCAGCACCGAGGACAGGGGGCCCTACTTCTATGGCTACACCTTC

j_call: TRBJ1-1
v_call: TRBV2
clone_size: -
d_call: -
cdr3_length: 14
cdr3_aa: CASSAGARDTEAFF
cdr3_nt: TGTGCCAGCAGTGCGGGGGCGCGGGACACTGAAGCTTTCTTT

j_call: TRBJ2-7
v_call: TRBV7-9
clone_size: -
d_call: TRBD2
cdr3_length: 14
cdr3_aa: CASSLAGGPYEQYF
cdr3_nt: TGTGCCAGCAGCTTAGCGGGAGGGCCCTACGAGCAGTACTTC

j_call: TRBJ1-1
v_call: TRBV10-3
clone_size: -
d_call: -
cdr3_length: 14
cdr3_aa: CAISLEQGNTEAFF
cdr3_nt: TGTGCCATCAGTCTCGAACAGGGAAACACTGAAGCTTTCTTT

j_call: TRBJ2-1
v_call: TRBV7-9
clone_size: -
d_call: -
cdr3_length: 12
cdr3_aa: CASSLGDNEQFF
cdr3_nt: TGTGCCAGCAGCTTGGGCGATAATGAGCAGTTCTTC

j_call: TRBJ1-4
v_call: TRBV5-1
clone_size: once
d_call: -
cdr3_length: 14
cdr3_aa: CASSLGQDNEKLFF
cdr3_nt: TGCGCCAGCAGCTTGGGTCAGGATAATGAAAAACTGTTTTTT

j_call: TRBJ2-7
v_call: TRBV28
clone_size: -
d_call: TRBD2
cdr3_length: 16
cdr3_aa: CASSLAGREGRYEQYF
cdr3_nt: TGTGCCAGCAGTTTGGCTGGGCGGGAGGGAAGATACGAGCAGTACTTC

j_call: TRBJ2-7
v_call: TRBV28
clone_size: -
d_call: TRBD1
cdr3_length: 15
cdr3_aa: CASSFGAGGSYEQYF
cdr3_nt: TGTGCCAGCAGTTTCGGGGCAGGGGGATCCTACGAGCAGTACTTC

j_call: TRBJ2-6
v_call: TRBV6-7
clone_size: -
d_call: TRBD1
cdr3_length: 18
cdr3_aa: CASSYYTGGGSGANVLTF
cdr3_nt: TGTGCCAGCAGTTACTACACAGGGGGCGGATCTGGGGCCAACGTCCTGACTTTC

j_call: TRBJ2-7
v_call: TRBV5-1
clone_size: -
d_call: TRBD2
cdr3_length: 14
cdr3_aa: CASSPWDYPYEQYF
cdr3_nt: TGCGCCAGCAGCCCCTGGGACTACCCATACGAGCAGTACTTC

j_call: TRBJ2-3
v_call: TRBV13
clone_size: -
d_call: TRBD2
cdr3_length: 16
cdr3_aa: CASSLGREGPSDTQYF
cdr3_nt: TGTGCCAGCAGCCTAGGGCGGGAGGGCCCCTCAGATACGCAGTATTTT

j_call: TRBJ1-4
v_call: TRBV25-1
clone_size: -
d_call: -
cdr3_length: 14
cdr3_aa: CASSEWGSGEKLFF
cdr3_nt: TGTGCCAGCAGTGAATGGGGGTCGGGGGAAAAACTGTTTTTT

j_call: TRBJ1-2
v_call: TRBV9
clone_size: -
d_call: TRBD1
cdr3_length: 16
cdr3_aa: CASSPRTGTGHYGYTF
cdr3_nt: TGTGCCAGCAGCCCCCGGACAGGGACGGGGCACTATGGCTACACCTTC

j_call: TRBJ1-2
v_call: TRBV28
clone_size: -
d_call: -
cdr3_length: 15
cdr3_aa: CASSPLGMTNYGYTF
cdr3_nt: TGTGCCAGCAGTCCTTTGGGAATGACTAACTATGGCTACACCTTC

j_call: TRBJ1-2
v_call: TRBV28
clone_size: -
d_call: TRBD1
cdr3_length: 16
cdr3_aa: CASSFYTAGGENGYTF
cdr3_nt: TGTGCCAGCAGTTTTTATACGGCAGGGGGCGAAAATGGCTACACCTTC

j_call: TRBJ2-1
v_call: TRBV4-3
clone_size: once
d_call: TRBD2
cdr3_length: 17
cdr3_aa: CASSPGTSGRGVNEQFF
cdr3_nt: TGCGCCAGCAGCCCGGGGACTAGCGGGAGGGGAGTCAATGAGCAGTTCTTC

j_call: TRBJ1-1
v_call: TRBV4-3
clone_size: -
d_call: TRBD1
cdr3_length: 12
cdr3_aa: CASSLGQGEAFF
cdr3_nt: TGCGCCAGCAGCCTAGGACAGGGAGAAGCTTTCTTT

j_call: TRBJ2-7
v_call: TRBV27
clone_size: -
d_call: -
cdr3_length: 14
cdr3_aa: CASSSPKTPYEQYF
cdr3_nt: TGTGCCAGCAGTTCACCAAAAACCCCATACGAGCAGTACTTC

j_call: TRBJ2-7
v_call: TRBV27
clone_size: -
d_call: TRBD1
cdr3_length: 13
cdr3_aa: CASSPDRGYEQYF
cdr3_nt: TGTGCCAGCAGTCCTGACAGGGGGTACGAGCAGTACTTC

j_call: TRBJ2-7
v_call: TRBV6-5
clone_size: -
d_call: -
cdr3_length: 12
cdr3_aa: CASSYPGREQYF
cdr3_nt: TGTGCCAGCAGTTACCCAGGTCGCGAGCAGTACTTC

j_call: TRBJ1-2
v_call: TRBV29-1
clone_size: -
d_call: -
cdr3_length: 14
cdr3_aa: CSVVSSGENYGYTF
cdr3_nt: TGCAGCGTTGTGTCATCTGGCGAGAACTATGGCTACACCTTC

j_call: TRBJ2-5
v_call: TRBV9
clone_size: -
d_call: TRBD2
cdr3_length: 17
cdr3_aa: CASSAHRTSGNQETQYF
cdr3_nt: TGTGCCAGCAGCGCCCACCGGACTAGCGGGAACCAAGAGACCCAGTACTTC

j_call: TRBJ2-7
v_call: TRBV9
clone_size: -
d_call: -
cdr3_length: 17
cdr3_aa: CASSSSSERPGPYEQYF
cdr3_nt: TGTGCCAGCAGCTCTTCATCAGAGCGGCCCGGCCCCTACGAGCAGTACTTC

j_call: TRBJ1-1
v_call: TRBV5-1
clone_size: -
d_call: -
cdr3_length: 13
cdr3_aa: CASSFDQGGEAFF
cdr3_nt: TGCGCCAGCAGCTTCGACCAAGGGGGGGAAGCTTTCTTT

j_call: TRBJ2-1
v_call: TRBV4-1
clone_size: -
d_call: -
cdr3_length: 12
cdr3_aa: CASSQQGYEQFF
cdr3_nt: TGCGCCAGCAGCCAGCAGGGTTATGAGCAGTTCTTC

j_call: TRBJ1-5
v_call: TRBV10-3
clone_size: -
d_call: -
cdr3_length: 13
cdr3_aa: CAISDGGHQPQHF
cdr3_nt: TGTGCCATCAGTGATGGCGGGCACCAGCCCCAGCATTTT

j_call: TRBJ1-2
v_call: TRBV14
clone_size: few
d_call: -
cdr3_length: 12
cdr3_aa: CASSQGDYGYTF
cdr3_nt: TGTGCCAGCAGCCAAGGTGACTATGGCTACACCTTC

j_call: TRBJ2-5
v_call: TRBV4-1
clone_size: -
d_call: TRBD2
cdr3_length: 18
cdr3_aa: CASSQESWGEGMEETQYF
cdr3_nt: TGCGCCAGCAGCCAAGAAAGTTGGGGGGAGGGGATGGAAGAGACCCAGTACTTC

j_call: TRBJ2-5
v_call: TRBV28
clone_size: -
d_call: TRBD2
cdr3_length: 18
cdr3_aa: CASSPGLAETWYQETQYF
cdr3_nt: TGTGCCAGCAGTCCCGGACTAGCGGAGACTTGGTACCAAGAGACCCAGTACTTC

j_call: TRBJ2-5
v_call: TRBV7-9
clone_size: -
d_call: -
cdr3_length: 15
cdr3_aa: CASSLVPAAQETQYF
cdr3_nt: TGTGCCAGCAGCTTAGTCCCGGCAGCTCAAGAGACCCAGTACTTC

j_call: TRBJ2-7
v_call: TRBV27
clone_size: -
d_call: TRBD1
cdr3_length: 13
cdr3_aa: CASRSGTDYEQYF
cdr3_nt: TGTGCCAGCAGATCCGGGACAGACTACGAGCAGTACTTC

j_call: TRBJ2-3
v_call: TRBV4-1
clone_size: -
d_call: TRBD2
cdr3_length: 16
cdr3_aa: CASSQELGLAGGTQYF
cdr3_nt: TGCGCCAGCAGCCAAGAACTGGGACTAGCGGGAGGAACGCAGTATTTT

j_call: TRBJ2-7
v_call: TRBV9
clone_size: -
d_call: TRBD2
cdr3_length: 15
cdr3_aa: CASSVGASGRDEQYF
cdr3_nt: TGTGCCAGCAGCGTAGGGGCTAGCGGGAGAGACGAGCAGTACTTC

j_call: TRBJ2-1
v_call: TRBV28
clone_size: -
d_call: TRBD1
cdr3_length: 12
cdr3_aa: CASLDRGDEQFF
cdr3_nt: TGTGCCAGCTTAGACAGGGGCGATGAGCAGTTCTTC

j_call: TRBJ1-5
v_call: TRBV7-9
clone_size: few
d_call: -
cdr3_length: 13
cdr3_aa: CASSLGLWQPQHF
cdr3_nt: TGTGCCAGCAGCTTAGGTCTATGGCAGCCCCAGCATTTT

j_call: TRBJ1-3
v_call: TRBV5-1
clone_size: few
d_call: TRBD1
cdr3_length: 16
cdr3_aa: CASSSRGQGDGNTIYF
cdr3_nt: TGCGCCAGCAGCTCTCGCGGACAGGGGGACGGAAACACCATATATTTT

j_call: TRBJ2-7
v_call: TRBV5-4
clone_size: once
d_call: TRBD2
cdr3_length: 16
cdr3_aa: CASSLVPLAGEYEQYF
cdr3_nt: TGTGCCAGCAGCTTGGTTCCACTAGCGGGAGAATACGAGCAGTACTTC

j_call: TRBJ2-4
v_call: TRBV27
clone_size: -
d_call: -
cdr3_length: 17
cdr3_aa: CASSSKRGLLAKNIQYF
cdr3_nt: TGTGCCAGCAGTTCGAAACGTGGGCTACTAGCCAAAAACATTCAGTACTTC

j_call: TRBJ1-2
v_call: TRBV5-6
clone_size: -
d_call: -
cdr3_length: 13
cdr3_aa: CASSLSGSYGYTF
cdr3_nt: TGTGCCAGCAGCTTGTCAGGGAGCTATGGCTACACCTTC

j_call: TRBJ1-1
v_call: TRBV25-1
clone_size: few
d_call: -
cdr3_length: 11
cdr3_aa: CASSQGSEAFF
cdr3_nt: TGTGCCAGCAGTCAGGGTTCTGAAGCTTTCTTT

j_call: TRBJ2-7
v_call: TRBV27
clone_size: -
d_call: TRBD2
cdr3_length: 13
cdr3_aa: CASSLGLSYEQYF
cdr3_nt: TGTGCCAGCAGTTTGGGACTAAGCTACGAGCAGTACTTC

j_call: TRBJ1-2
v_call: TRBV5-1
clone_size: -
d_call: TRBD1
cdr3_length: 16
cdr3_aa: CASSLAFLGTAYGYTF
cdr3_nt: TGCGCCAGCAGCTTGGCCTTTTTGGGGACAGCCTATGGCTACACCTTC

j_call: TRBJ2-7
v_call: TRBV5-5
clone_size: -
d_call: TRBD1
cdr3_length: 13
cdr3_aa: CASSHGQVYEQYF
cdr3_nt: TGTGCCAGCAGCCATGGACAGGTCTACGAGCAGTACTTC

j_call: TRBJ2-5
v_call: TRBV7-9
clone_size: -
d_call: TRBD1
cdr3_length: 12
cdr3_aa: CASRGQGQTQYF
cdr3_nt: TGTGCCAGCAGGGGACAGGGCCAGACCCAGTACTTC

j_call: TRBJ2-5
v_call: TRBV6-4
clone_size: few
d_call: -
cdr3_length: 11
cdr3_aa: CASSVQETQYF
cdr3_nt: TGTGCCAGCAGCGTCCAAGAGACCCAGTACTTC

j_call: TRBJ2-1
v_call: TRBV28
clone_size: -
d_call: TRBD1
cdr3_length: 13
cdr3_aa: CASRQDRVHEQFF
cdr3_nt: TGTGCCAGCAGACAAGACAGGGTCCATGAGCAGTTCTTC

j_call: TRBJ2-7
v_call: TRBV4-1
clone_size: once
d_call: -
cdr3_length: 15
cdr3_aa: CASSQGRGGPYEQYF
cdr3_nt: TGCGCCAGCAGCCAGGGGAGGGGGGGACCCTACGAGCAGTACTTC

j_call: TRBJ2-3
v_call: TRBV6-1
clone_size: -
d_call: TRBD1
cdr3_length: 17
cdr3_aa: CASSEFVWTGGTDTQYF
cdr3_nt: TGTGCCAGCAGTGAATTTGTTTGGACAGGGGGCACAGATACGCAGTATTTT

j_call: TRBJ2-7
v_call: TRBV4-3
clone_size: -
d_call: -
cdr3_length: 14
cdr3_aa: CASSQDIAAYEQYF
cdr3_nt: TGCGCCAGCAGCCAAGATATAGCAGCCTACGAGCAGTACTTC

j_call: TRBJ2-5
v_call: TRBV28
clone_size: -
d_call: TRBD1
cdr3_length: 15
cdr3_aa: CASSLSSTGRETQYF
cdr3_nt: TGTGCCAGCAGTCTTTCTTCGACAGGGCGAGAGACCCAGTACTTC

j_call: TRBJ2-3
v_call: TRBV15
clone_size: -
d_call: TRBD1
cdr3_length: 15
cdr3_aa: CATSRDRGFEDTQYF
cdr3_nt: TGTGCCACCAGCAGGGACAGGGGTTTTGAGGATACGCAGTATTTT

j_call: TRBJ2-7
v_call: TRBV7-3
clone_size: -
d_call: -
cdr3_length: 14
cdr3_aa: CASSLTPGNREQYF
cdr3_nt: TGTGCCAGCAGCTTAACGCCAGGGAATCGCGAGCAGTACTTC

j_call: TRBJ1-5
v_call: TRBV19
clone_size: -
d_call: -
cdr3_length: 13
cdr3_aa: CASSGAVNQPQHF
cdr3_nt: TGTGCCAGTAGTGGGGCAGTAAATCAGCCCCAGCATTTT

j_call: TRBJ2-2
v_call: TRBV25-1
clone_size: -
d_call: -
cdr3_length: 15
cdr3_aa: CASSGRDVNTGELFF
cdr3_nt: TGTGCCAGCAGTGGACGGGATGTGAACACCGGGGAGCTGTTTTTT

j_call: TRBJ1-2
v_call: TRBV27
clone_size: -
d_call: TRBD1
cdr3_length: 15
cdr3_aa: CASTFFDRVVRGYTF
cdr3_nt: TGTGCCAGCACCTTTTTCGACAGGGTGGTTCGTGGCTACACCTTC

j_call: TRBJ2-7
v_call: TRBV29-1
clone_size: -
d_call: TRBD2
cdr3_length: 12
cdr3_aa: CSVGLAAYEQYF
cdr3_nt: TGCAGCGTCGGACTAGCAGCCTACGAGCAGTACTTC

j_call: TRBJ2-1
v_call: TRBV9
clone_size: -
d_call: -
cdr3_length: 15
cdr3_aa: CASSEDPGLSNEQFF
cdr3_nt: TGTGCCAGCAGTGAGGATCCAGGGCTATCCAATGAGCAGTTCTTC

j_call: TRBJ1-5
v_call: TRBV27
clone_size: -
d_call: -
cdr3_length: 12
cdr3_aa: CASTGKGQPQHF
cdr3_nt: TGTGCCAGCACAGGGAAGGGGCAGCCCCAGCATTTT